This entry features one T cell receptor (beta chain) sequence. Its specificity is not known. A much larger clone is a single base away; this may be a read error. This sample is part of a study of tumor and adjacent non-tumor tissue in lung cancer. Germline V lookup: CDR1 SQVTM, CDR2 ANQGSEA. Trimming took off 7 bases at V and 4 bases at J, with 16 bases between the two ends. The CDR3 covers 13 residues. This sample's RNA came from whole unsorted tissue. Study results and limitations: Top 100 clones took a larger repertoire share in normal lung.

The library came from three nested PCR rounds adapted from ARM-PCR protocols. TCRdb passed the multiplex PCR reads through MiXCR, listing each CDR3 protein once. The table lists about 85,000 distinct CDR3 sequences, about 61% of them singletons. The sequenced material came from lung tumor tissue. The gene calls are TRBV29-1 and TRBJ2-5; D remains unclear. The receptor was derived from a man aged 70 or older with non-small cell lung cancer. The CDR3 is CSAKDRLPETQYF. The CDR3 DNA sequence: TGCAGCGCTAAAGATCGACTTCCAGAGACCCAGTACTTC.